This paragraph reports one TCR beta chain. Its specific antigen is unknown. Per-base quality was not reported, and no clone a single base away is much larger than it. The germline V gene yields KGHSH for CDR1 and LQKENI for CDR2. The CDR3 goes from the cysteine to the phenylalanine over 14 residues. Just the 42-base CDR3 DNA is kept, in frame starting at base 1. The germline V end is reduced by 4 bases and the J end by 4 bases; junction bases left unmatched: 2. This sample is drawn from a study of blood T cell repertoires in COVID-19 (dated by TCRdb to about 2020). General notes on the study: Samples covering the acute and convalescent phases of COVID-19 were provided by collaborators in the United States, Italy and Spain. The material from the prospective study consisted of cDNA or gDNA derived from T cells, B-cell-depleted T cells, or PBMCs. The dataset comprised deeply sampled blood TCRbeta repertoires from subjects exposed to, actively infected with, or recovered from COVID-19. A freely available public database, intended as a resource for researchers studying the immune response to SARS-CoV-2, is where the repertoires were released. Samples came from the ongoing ImmuneRACE study (first 160 participants) plus 1,254 subjects from 6 global collaborators. Sample metadata almost always included a de-identified subject ID, COVID-19 status, age in years and sex. Where available, HLA class I and class II types were obtained from metadata supplied by the sample provider rather than from assay-based typing. What the work shows at the level of the full study, not this receptor alone: Clinical and demographic metadata were provided uncurated, with the amount varying by source and participant.

In the prospective study, participants were roughly 18 to 100 years old, resided in approximately 22 geographic areas of the United States, and were enrolled through a virtual design. In the prospective study, cohorts were assigned on the basis of participant-reported clinical history obtained from a screening survey and a study questionnaire. ImmuneRACE Cohort 3 recovered participants were defined by two consecutive negative NP/OP PCR tests, healthcare professional clearance, or symptom resolution. In the prospective study, whole blood, serum and a nasopharyngeal or oropharyngeal swab were collected from each participant by mobile phlebotomists. Participants in the prospective study had the option to provide additional blood draws and questionnaires over a 2-month period. Before DNA extraction, blood samples from the prospective study were shipped at room temperature or frozen. TCRbeta CDR3 regions were amplified from genomic DNA using the immunoSEQ Assay, a bias-controlled multiplex PCR. On the authors' methods: The number of nucleated cells in each sample was estimated from the amplification of reference gene primers within the assay. To quantify the absolute abundance of each unique TCRbeta CDR3 rearrangement, sequence reads were collapsed and filtered. Productive Simpson clonality was computed per sample as the square root of Simpson's diversity index over productive rearrangements. The table was pulled from immuneACCESS by TCRdb, which kept in-frame rearrangements only. Such tables lose some clones; where checked, under half of the loss comes from unresolved V genes, and the rest has no known cause. The V and J calls and clone size were taken over from that table, and D and trimming were inferred from the DNA. This sample holds about 250,000 clones; approximately 90% were observed only once. Jointly, the top ten make up less than 3% of the sample.

This TCR came from a woman in her forties or fifties who had recovered from COVID-19. The material sequenced was PBMCs or T cells enriched from blood (not recorded which). The chain is assembled from TRBV18 and TRBJ1-4, and TRBD1 matches 8 of the central bases. The CDR3 loop reads CASSQDRGNEKLFF. At the DNA level, the sequence is TGTGCCAGCTCACAAGACAGGGGTAATGAAAAACTGTTTTTT.